Listed below are T cell receptor beta chains from one sample, sequenced in a study of blood T cell repertoires in COVID-19. Produced via immunoSEQ multiplex PCR; TCRdb's table is partial and in-frame only. The sample lists under 250,000 clones, roughly four fifths occurring once. The material sequenced was PBMCs or T cells enriched from blood (not recorded which). These receptors originate from a woman between 40 and 55 years old who had been exposed to COVID-19. Both conserved end residues are part of each CDR3. The D gene is left open where the match is weak. The size entry is marked missing in some rows and otherwise reads once, few, many or a size class.

TRBD1,TRBJ1-2,TRBV19,.,TGTGCCAGTAGTGGACAGGGGCGGTATGGCTACACCTTC,CASSGQGRYGYTF
.,TRBJ1-1,TRBV7-9,.,TGTGCCAGCAGCTTCTCGGGGAACACTGAAGCTTTCTTT,CASSFSGNTEAFF
TRBD1,TRBJ2-7,TRBV9,.,TGTGCCAGCAGCGCCAAAGACAGGGGGGTCTACGAGCAGTACTTC,CASSAKDRGVYEQYF
.,TRBJ1-1,TRBV6-5,.,TGTGCCAGCAGCGGACAGTTGAACACTGAAGCTTTCTTT,CASSGQLNTEAFF
TRBD2,TRBJ2-2,TRBV6-4,.,TGTGCCAGCAGTGAAAGCGGGGGGAACACCGGGGAGCTGTTTTTT,CASSESGGNTGELFF
.,TRBJ2-7,TRBV10-3,.,TGTGCCATCAGTGACCTCTCGCAGGGGCACAGCTCCTACGAGCAGTACTTC,CAISDLSQGHSSYEQYF
.,TRBJ1-1,TRBV19,.,TGTGCCAGTAAAGCGGGAACGGGCACTGAAGCTTTCTTT,CASKAGTGTEAFF
.,TRBJ2-3,TRBV11-2,.,TGTGCCAGCAGCACCCCACAGTTCACAGATACGCAGTATTTT,CASSTPQFTDTQYF
TRBD1,TRBJ2-1,TRBV7-6,.,TGTGCCAGCAGCTCTGGGACAGTCGAGCAGTTCTTC,CASSSGTVEQFF
TRBD2,TRBJ2-3,TRBV27,once,TGTGCCAGCAGCCTAGCGGACCCTCTCACAGATACGCAGTATTTT,CASSLADPLTDTQYF
.,TRBJ1-2,TRBV28,.,TGTGCCAGCACCACTGGGAGTAACTATGGCTACACCTTC,CASTTGSNYGYTF
TRBD1,TRBJ2-7,TRBV4-1,.,TGCGCCAGCAGCCAAGATCCGCGGGACAGGGGGCTTGGTGAGCAGTACTTC,CASSQDPRDRGLGEQYF
.,TRBJ1-1,TRBV6-2/TRBV6-3,.,TGTGCCAGCAGTTCACCTTACAACAGGGAAGCTTTCTTT,CASSSPYNREAFF
.,TRBJ1-2,TRBV11-2,.,TGTGCCAGCAGTACCGGGGGGGCCCTGCGAGGCTACACCTTC,CASSTGGALRGYTF
.,TRBJ1-1,TRBV19,.,TGTGCCAGTAGTTCGGAGGCCGGGTCCTCGGTTCGGACTGAAGCTTTCTTT,CASSSEAGSSVRTEAFF
TRBD2,TRBJ2-7,TRBV7-9,.,TGTGCCAGCAGCTTACCAACTAGCGGGGGGACCTACGAGCAGTACTTC,CASSLPTSGGTYEQYF
TRBD1,TRBJ1-6,TRBV6-5,.,TGTGCCAGCAGTTACGAGGGACAGGGGCTTTCACCCCTCCACTTT,CASSYEGQGLSPLHF
TRBD1,TRBJ1-2,TRBV28,.,TGTGCCAGCAGCCGAGGGGGCGCGAACTATGGCTACACCTTC,CASSRGGANYGYTF
.,TRBJ1-1,TRBV5-4,.,TGTGCCAGCAGCTTGTGGACAGCCGAAGCTTTCTTT,CASSLWTAEAFF
TRBD1,TRBJ1-5,TRBV2,.,TGTGCCAGCAGTGGGACAGGGGAGCGCCAGCCCCAGCATTTT,CASSGTGERQPQHF
TRBD1,TRBJ1-5,TRBV10-1,once,TGCGCCAGCAGGGGCCGGGACAGGGGTAATCAGCCCCAGCATTTT,CASRGRDRGNQPQHF
.,TRBJ1-2,TRBV3-1/TRBV3-2,.,TGTGCCAGCAGCCCCGCCCAGGGGACCTATGGCTACACCTTC,CASSPAQGTYGYTF
.,TRBJ2-7,TRBV19,.,TGTGCCACCATAGGGACTTTGGGGGAGCAGTACTTC,CATIGTLGEQYF
.,TRBJ1-4,TRBV30,.,TGTGCCTGGAGTTCTTCGGGGGGGTGGAGAACTGAAAAACTGTTTTTT,CAWSSSGGWRTEKLFF
TRBD1,TRBJ1-2,TRBV4-1,.,TGCGCCAGCAGCCCCGGACAGGGCCAAAATATCTATGGCTACACCTTC,CASSPGQGQNIYGYTF
.,TRBJ1-2,TRBV7-6,once,TGTGCCAGCAGCTTAGGGGCAGGGATGGATGGCTACACCTTC,CASSLGAGMDGYTF
.,TRBJ1-2,TRBV11-1,once,TGTGCCAGCAGCTTAGAGTCAGGGTACGGCTACACCTTC,CASSLESGYGYTF
.,TRBJ1-6,TRBV7-6,.,TGTGCCAGCAGCTTTAATGGCAGCTCCTATAATTCACCCCTCCACTTT,CASSFNGSSYNSPLHF
TRBD1,TRBJ1-5,TRBV27,.,TGTGCCAGCAGAAAGGACAGGGCTCAGCCCCAGCATTTT,CASRKDRAQPQHF
.,TRBJ1-2,TRBV6-1,.,TGTGCCAGCAGTGCAGGACAGACGAGGGGCGATGGCTACACCTTC,CASSAGQTRGDGYTF
TRBD1,TRBJ1-1,TRBV3-1/TRBV3-2,.,TGTGCCAGCAGCCAAGTTCGACAGGGTCGGAGTGAAGCTTTCTTT,CASSQVRQGRSEAFF
TRBD2,TRBJ2-1,TRBV24-1,.,TGTGCCACCAGTGATACGACTAGCGGGGCAGTCGAGCAGTTCTTC,CATSDTTSGAVEQFF
.,TRBJ1-2,TRBV6-5,.,TGTGCCAGCAGTTACACAGTCAACAACTATGGCTACACCTTC,CASSYTVNNYGYTF
TRBD1,TRBJ1-4,TRBV7-9,.,TGTGCCAGCAGCTTCGGACAGGGTGGAGAAAAACTGTTTTTT,CASSFGQGGEKLFF
.,TRBJ2-3,TRBV13,.,TGTGCCAGCAGCTTCTCACTAGCCGACGACACAGATACGCAGTATTTT,CASSFSLADDTDTQYF
.,TRBJ1-5,TRBV18,.,TGTGCCAGCTCACCCGCGGGACTTAGCAATCAGCCCCAGCATTTT,CASSPAGLSNQPQHF
.,TRBJ1-1,TRBV5-1,.,TGCGCCAGCAGCCCGGGGGACCGTTTACGCGTGAGCACTGAAGCTTTCTTT,CASSPGDRLRVSTEAFF
TRBD1,TRBJ2-7,TRBV4-1,once,TGCGCCAGCAGCCCCCAACCGGGACAGGGAAACTACGAGCAGTACTTC,CASSPQPGQGNYEQYF
TRBD1,TRBJ1-6,TRBV11-2,.,TGTGCCAGCAGGCAACAGGGGGCTAATTCACCCCTCCACTTT,CASRQQGANSPLHF
.,TRBJ1-5,TRBV5-8,.,TGTGCCAGCAGCTCAGGGATTCCGCCCCAGCATTTT,CASSSGIPPQHF
.,TRBJ1-5,TRBV7-9,many,TGTGCCAGCAGCTCGTTCCTAAATCAGCCCCAGCATTTT,CASSSFLNQPQHF
TRBD1,TRBJ1-6,TRBV3-1/TRBV3-2,once,TGTGCCAGCAGCCAGGGACAGGGTTCACCCCTCCACTTT,CASSQGQGSPLHF
.,TRBJ2-7,TRBV5-4,.,TGTGCCAGCAGCTCTGGTGGAGGCCCCTACGAGCAGTACTTC,CASSSGGGPYEQYF
.,TRBJ1-5,TRBV7-2,once,TGTGCCAGCAGCTTAGGTGAGGGGGATCAGCCCCAGCATTTT,CASSLGEGDQPQHF
TRBD2,TRBJ2-7,TRBV7-6,few,TGTGCCAGCAGCCCGTCGGTCGGGGGGGGCTCTTACGAGCAGTACTTC,CASSPSVGGGSYEQYF
.,TRBJ2-5,TRBV7-8,few,TGTGCCAGCAGCTTCAACAGTGGCCTCCAAGAGACCCAGTACTTC,CASSFNSGLQETQYF
TRBD1,TRBJ1-2,TRBV5-5,.,TGTGCCAGCAGCCCGACAGGGGTGGTCTATGGCTACACCTTC,CASSPTGVVYGYTF
TRBD1,TRBJ1-2,TRBV2,few,TGTGCCAGCAGTGGGAGACAGGGGGACTATGGCTACACCTTC,CASSGRQGDYGYTF
TRBD1,TRBJ1-2,TRBV10-1,.,TGCGCCAGCAGTGAGTCGACAGGGGGCGACGATGGCTACACCTTC,CASSESTGGDDGYTF
TRBD1,TRBJ2-1,TRBV25-1,few,TGTGCCAGCATTTCGGGACAGGGAAGTGAGCAGTTCTTC,CASISGQGSEQFF
TRBD2,TRBJ2-7,TRBV4-2,.,TGTGCCAGCAGCCTCTTCCTAGCGGGACCCCTCTCCTACGAGCAGTACTTC,CASSLFLAGPLSYEQYF
TRBD1,TRBJ1-6,TRBV11-1,.,TGTGCCAGCAGCGGACAGGGGGGCCTCCCCCTCCACTTT,CASSGQGGLPLHF